The 27 T cell receptor beta chains reported below all come from one sample, sequenced in a study of CD8 T cells in ankylosing spondylitis. TCRdb redid the calling of the 5' RACE reads with MiXCR, one entry per CDR3 protein. In the table there are about 130,000 distinct CDR3 sequences, approximately 7.3% of which are singletons. Material: blood, either unsorted or a sorted T cell fraction (not recorded which). Receptor source: a female donor with ankylosing spondylitis or in good health (not recorded which).

In this sample, this clonotype turned up many times. V usage is TRBV3-1 and J usage is TRBJ2-2, with no clear D. CDR1 and CDR2 from the germline V gene are LGHDT and YNNKEL (reference sequence). Trimming removed 5 bases at V and 6 bases at J, with 19 bases between. The CDR3 totals 16 residues. CDR3 nucleotide sequence: TGTGCCAGCAGCGATTTCAGAGCAAGTGGGGCCGGGGAGCTGTTTTTT. Translating it yields CASSDFRASGAGELFF. The full variable domain, its missing parts supplied by reference TRBV3-1 and TRBJ2-2, is DTAVSQTPKYLVTQMGNDKSIKCEQNLGHDTMYWYKQDSKKFLKIMFSYNNKELIINETVPNRFSPKSPDKAHLNLHINSLELGDSAVYFCASSDFRASGAGELFFGEGSRLTVL.

This clonotype came up many times. The gene calls are TRBV6-5 and TRBJ1-3; D not resolved. This CDR3 contains 13 residues. Deletions cut 3 bases from V and 3 bases from J, with 6 bases between. Germline lookup yields CDR1 MNHEY and CDR2 SVGAGI. The CDR3 region is CASSYKGGNTIYF. The CDR3 DNA follows: TGTGCCAGCAGTTATAAAGGTGGAAACACCATATATTTT.

This clonotype was observed at least ten times. The CDR3, as DNA: TGTGCCAGCAGGGAAGACAGGGGGCTTACTGAAGCTTTCTTT. This translates into CASREDRGLTEAFF. The chain uses TRBV25-1 and TRBJ1-1, with 10 bases aligning to TRBD1. The ends lost 6 bases at V and 5 bases at J; junction bases unmatched: 6. The length of the CDR3 is 14 residues. Germline CDR1 reads MGHDK; CDR2 reads SYGVNS.

This clonotype was recorded at least ten times. The chain is built from TRBV5-1 and TRBJ2-1; 8 nucleotides agree with TRBD1. The length of the CDR3 is 16 residues. Germline CDR1 reads SGHRS; CDR2 reads YFSETQ. V dropped 0 bases and J dropped 3; count of bases not matched to a gene: 5. In DNA, the CDR3 is TGCGCCAGCAGCTTGGGTGACAGGGGAGGCTACAATGAGCAGTTCTTC. Translated: CASSLGDRGGYNEQFF.

In its sample, this clonotype was seen many times. The chain employs TRBV4-1 and TRBJ2-1; no clear D gene. The germline CDR1 and CDR2 sequences are MGHRA and YSYEKL. The CDR3 length is 14 residues. The V end was cut by 0 bases, the J end by 11 bases, with 14 bases between. The CDR3 coding sequence is TGCGCCAGCAGCCAAGATGAAAGGGTCCGGAAGCAGTTCTTC. This codes for CASSQDERVRKQFF.

This clonotype was seen at least ten times. The chain recombines TRBV7-2 with TRBJ2-5; the match to TRBD2 covers 9 bases. Germline CDR1 reads SGHTA; CDR2 reads FQGNSA. This CDR3 comprises 15 residues. With V trimmed by 3 bases and J by 3 bases, 5 bases remained unmatched. The CDR3 protein is CASSLRLADEETQYF. The DNA of the CDR3 is TGTGCCAGCAGCTTGAGACTAGCGGACGAAGAGACCCAGTACTTC.

Ten or more counts support this clonotype. The genes are TRBV20-1 and TRBJ1-1; 8 bases match TRBD1. The CDR3 spans 13 residues. In germline, CDR1 is DFQATT, CDR2 SNEGSKA (reference sequence). V shed 4 bases, J shed 1 base, and the junction held 2 bases outside the gene matches. The DNA for the CDR3 is TGCAGTGCTACGCAGGGGGCGAACACTGAAGCTTTCTTT. The encoded protein is CSATQGANTEAFF.

This clonotype was detected many times. This chain joins TRBV20-1 and TRBJ2-5; 14 bases map to TRBD2. Germline V gene data show CDR1 as DFQATT and CDR2 as SNEGSKA (reference sequence). The CDR3 extends over 17 amino acids. With 5 bases clipped from V and 5 bases from J, the junction kept 13 bases outside the gene matches. The CDR3 DNA reads TGCAGTGCTCCGGGGACTAGCGGGGGATCCCCTTGGGAGACCCAGTACTTC. It yields the protein CSAPGTSGGSPWETQYF.

This clonotype came up many times. V gene TRBV5-1 combines with J gene TRBJ1-6; 8 bases map to TRBD1. The germline gives CDR1 SGHRS, CDR2 YFSETQ. The V and J ends lost 4 bases and 6 bases, in that order; junction bases with no gene match: 3. This CDR3 is 14 amino acids long. CDR3 DNA sequence: TGCGCCAGCAGCCCCGGACAGGGTAATTCACCCCTCCACTTT. The encoded protein is CASSPGQGNSPLHF.

This clonotype was seen repeatedly, ten times or more. The chain couples TRBV28 to TRBJ2-1; D gene unclear. This CDR3 has 15 residues. Trimming shortened V by 1 base and J by 5 bases, and 12 bases separated the two germline ends. CDR1 is MDHEN and CDR2 is SYDVKM in the germline V gene. The CDR3 DNA reads TGTGCCAGCAGTTTATTGGGGTCAGGAGACAATGAGCAGTTCTTC. Protein: CASSLLGSGDNEQFF.

This clonotype was seen ten or more times. This chain uses TRBV5-6 with TRBJ1-1; D remains unclear. V lost 0 bases and J 3 bases, leaving 12 bases between the germline ends. Germline assignment: CDR1 SGHDT and CDR2 YYEEEE. CDR3 size: 15 residues. The CDR3 loop is CASSLVQMRDTEAFF. The CDR3 nucleotides read TGTGCCAGCAGCTTGGTACAGATGAGGGACACTGAAGCTTTCTTT.

This clonotype came up many times. This CDR3 is CASSSMGGTDTQYF. CDR3 DNA sequence: TGTGCCAGCAGCTCCATGGGGGGCACAGATACGCAGTATTTT. V is TRBV7-2 and J is TRBJ2-3; the D gene could be TRBD1 or TRBD2 (5 bases each). Per the germline V gene, CDR1 is SGHTA and CDR2 is FQGNSA. V lost 4 bases, J lost 1 base, and 9 bases lay in between. This CDR3 contains 14 residues. Filled out from reference TRBV7-2 and TRBJ2-3, the complete variable domain reads GAGVSQSPSNKVTEKGKDVELRCDPISGHTALYWYRQSLGQGLEFLIYFQGNSAPDKSGLPSDRFSAERTGGSVSTLTIQRTQQEDSAVYLCASSSMGGTDTQYFGPGTRLTVL.

This clonotype was recorded at least ten times. The rearrangement uses TRBV20-1 and TRBJ1-2, with TRBD1 as a possible D gene (5 bases). CDR1 and CDR2 from the germline V gene are DFQATT and SNEGSKA (reference sequence). The CDR3 totals 12 residues. Trimming removed 4 bases at V and 8 bases at J, with 14 bases between. The CDR3 protein is CSATHGARGYTF. CDR3 DNA: TGCAGTGCTACCCATGGGGCCCGGGGCTACACCTTC.

This clonotype was counted many times. The junction and the germline gene differ at one end; a read error may be behind it. This chain joins TRBV7-2 and TRBJ2-7; D gene ambiguous. Looked up from germline, CDR1 is SGHTA and CDR2 is FQGNSA. CDR3 length equals 13 residues. Here the CDR3 reads CASSLDRSYEQYF. CDR3 bases: TGTGCCAGCAGTTTAGACCGCTCCTACGAGCAGTACTTC.

The table lists this clonotype with many counts. This chain uses TRBV19 with TRBJ1-2; a possible D gene is TRBD1 (5 bases). Trimming removed 3 bases at V and 2 bases at J, with 16 bases between. Germline V lookup: CDR1 LNHDA, CDR2 SQIVND (reference sequence). The CDR3 extends over 16 amino acids. CDR3 bases: TGTGCCAGTAGTATGGGGAGAGGGACGGGCAACTATGGCTACACCTTC. Its protein product is CASSMGRGTGNYGYTF.

This clonotype was found many times. CDR3 sequence (DNA): TGTGCCAGTAGTATCGAGGGGGGCTCTGAAGCTTTCTTT. Encoded protein: CASSIEGGSEAFF. The chain combines TRBV19 with TRBJ1-1; possible D gene TRBD1, 6 bases. Germline V gene data show CDR1 as LNHDA and CDR2 as SQIVND (reference sequence). The CDR3 length is 13 residues. V lost 3 bases and J 6 bases, leaving 11 bases between the germline ends.

This clonotype has a handful of counts. The chain employs TRBV7-9 and TRBJ2-1; 10 bases fit TRBD2. Germline CDR1 reads SEHNR; CDR2 reads FQNEAQ (reference sequence). V lost 4 bases, J lost 6 bases, and 3 bases stayed unmatched. There are 14 residues in the CDR3. CDR3 residues: CASSSKRGGNEQFF. CDR3 in DNA: TGTGCCAGCAGCTCCAAGCGGGGGGGCAATGAGCAGTTCTTC.

This clonotype was counted at least ten times. The rearrangement uses TRBV3-1 and TRBJ2-1, with TRBD1 matching 8 bases. Germline CDR1 and CDR2: LGHDT and YNNKEL (reference sequence). Trimming removed 5 bases from V and 9 bases from J; junction bases left unmatched: 6. The length of the CDR3 is 13 residues. CDR3 sequence: CASSDRGSIEQFF. Here the CDR3 DNA reads TGTGCCAGCAGCGACAGGGGTTCGATTGAGCAGTTCTTC.

This clonotype showed up many times. The chain joins TRBV12-3 or TRBV12-4 to TRBJ2-3; D is perhaps TRBD1 (6 bases). Deletions cut 6 bases from V and 1 base from J, with 11 bases between. The CDR3 length is 14 residues. The CDR3 spells CASRDRTGTDTQYF. The CDR3 region has the DNA TGTGCCAGCAGAGACCGGACAGGCACAGATACGCAGTATTTT.

This clonotype occurred many times. The V and J genes are TRBV20-1 and TRBJ1-1; 8 positions agree with TRBD1. V lost 6 bases and J lost 10; bases outside the gene matches: 13. CDR1 and CDR2 (germline): DFQATT, SNEGSKA (reference sequence). This CDR3 is 13 amino acids long. The CDR3 sequence is CSASAPGGGGAFF. CDR3 bases: TGCAGTGCCAGTGCCCCAGGGGGCGGCGGAGCTTTCTTT.

As for this clonotype: This may stem from a read error, because a much larger clone lies one nucleotide away. V and J are TRBV24-1 and TRBJ2-7, with D tentatively TRBD2 (6 bases). The CDR3 is 13 residues long. Trimming removed 12 bases at V and 2 bases at J, with 16 bases between. CDR1 and CDR2 from the germline V gene are KGHDR and SFDVKD. CDR3 sequence: CAAGKRGTYEQYF. In DNA, the CDR3 is TGTGCCGCCGGGAAACGGGGGACCTACGAGCAGTACTTC.

This clonotype appeared many times. The gene calls are TRBV5-1 and TRBJ2-7; TRBD1 agrees at 9 bases. Germline values: CDR1 SGHRS, CDR2 YFSETQ. J lost 6 bases, V lost 0 bases, and 7 bases had no gene match. The CDR3 consists of 15 residues. The CDR3 here is CASSLVGTGNSEQYF. CDR3 coding DNA: TGCGCCAGCAGCTTGGTAGGGACAGGGAACTCCGAGCAGTACTTC.

Many counts were recorded for this clonotype. The chain has TRBV5-1 and TRBJ2-1; no definite D call. The germline gives CDR1 SGHRS, CDR2 YFSETQ. The CDR3 contains 12 residues. Trimming took off 5 bases at V and 13 bases at J, with 16 bases between the two ends. CDR3 nucleotides: TGCGCCAGCAGAGGCGGAGACTGGGTTCAGTTCTTC. It is translated as CASRGGDWVQFF. Filled out from reference TRBV5-1 and TRBJ2-1, the complete variable domain reads KAGVTQTPRYLIKTRGQQVTLSCSPISGHRSVSWYQQTPGQGLQFLFEYFSETQRNKGNFPGRFSGRQFSNSRSEMNVSTLELGDSALYLCASRGGDWVQFFGPGTRLTVL.

This clonotype was counted a few times. The genes are TRBV5-1 and TRBJ2-2; perhaps TRBD1 as D (6 bases). Between the trimmed V and J ends, which lost 5 bases and 4 bases, there was a span of 9 bases. Per germline, CDR1 SGHRS and CDR2 YFSETQ. CDR3 length: 13 residues. The CDR3 loop is CASRDSFTGELFF. The CDR3 DNA follows: TGCGCCAGCAGGGACAGTTTCACCGGGGAGCTGTTTTTT. The variable domain in full, with the rest retrieved from reference TRBV5-1 and TRBJ2-2, is KAGVTQTPRYLIKTRGQQVTLSCSPISGHRSVSWYQQTPGQGLQFLFEYFSETQRNKGNFPGRFSGRQFSNSRSEMNVSTLELGDSALYLCASRDSFTGELFFGEGSRLTVL.

This clonotype was recorded many times. The chain combines TRBV21-1 with TRBJ1-4; TRBD1 is the table's D call and was not checked against the DNA. TRBV21-1 is a documented pseudogene. The CDR3 runs 18 residues. The CDR3 region is CASSKPGQEGSTNEKLFF. CDR3 DNA sequence: TGTGCCAGCAGCAAACCGGGACAGGAGGGCTCAACTAATGAAAAACTGTTTTTT.

This clonotype was seen at least ten times. The chain combines TRBV20-1 with TRBJ1-1; 7 bases agree with TRBD1. This CDR3 is built from 17 residues. Germline values: CDR1 DFQATT, CDR2 SNEGSKA (reference sequence). Trimming removed 1 base from V and 0 bases from J; junction bases left unmatched: 11. CDR3 sequence: CSARASTGATLNTEAFF. In DNA, the CDR3 is TGCAGTGCTAGAGCTTCTACAGGGGCCACCTTGAACACTGAAGCTTTCTTT.

In its sample, this clonotype was seen many times. The chain couples TRBV18 to TRBJ1-2; the D gene is possibly TRBD1 (6 bases). Germline CDR1 and CDR2: KGHSH and LQKENI. There are 13 residues in the CDR3. Trimming removed 5 bases at V and 6 bases at J, with 13 bases between. CDR3 sequence: CASSEGGADGYTF. CDR3 DNA: TGTGCCAGCTCAGAGGGGGGAGCGGATGGCTACACCTTC.